This T cell receptor beta chain was found in a study of regulatory T cells in long-lasting Graves disease. Study context: More than 5 years of antithyroid drugs with positive TSH receptor antibodies defined persistent Graves' disease.

Arm-PCR of CDR3 regions and iRepertoire HTBI primers were the basis on which TCR beta libraries were built. TCRdb recomputed calls from the multiplex PCR reads with MiXCR, one row per CDR3 protein. Among around 400,000 distinct CDR3 sequences listed, roughly 21% were seen once. Worth noting for this clonotype: Its antigen is unidentified. A much larger clone sits a single nucleotide away, making a read error possible.

Study-level results: Between persistent patients, thousands of public clonotypes were shared, exceeding the approximately 900 shared between new patients.

As to time point: persistent/refractory GD, antithyroid drugs over 5 years with positive TRAb. There was RNA extracted from PBMCs, and the TCR library was made from it. The sequencing used peripheral blood mononuclear cells (PBMCs), collected when the disease was refractory, from a patient treated with antithyroid drugs. The receptor was derived from a female donor with Graves disease.

The CDR3 region is CASSGFGTSYNEQFF. For the CDR3, the DNA is TGTGCCAGCAGTGGTTTCGGGACATCCTACAATGAGCAGTTCTTC. The genes are TRBV2 and TRBJ2-1, with D perhaps TRBD1 (6 bases). The CDR3 is made up of 15 amino acids. Germline CDR1 is SNHLY and CDR2 is FYNNEI. V lost 4 bases to trimming and J lost 1 base, with 11 bases between them.